This T cell receptor beta chain comes out of a study of CD8 T cells in Susac syndrome. Findings and limits, study-wide: It was acknowledged in the study that its TCR sequencing and HLA analysis involved a relatively small number of individuals.

V lost 4 bases to trimming and J lost 6 bases, with 12 bases between them. Germline CDR1 is SGHDN and CDR2 is FVKESK. The CDR3 extends over 13 amino acids. With random hexamers, reverse transcription was performed on roughly 0.5 to 1 ug of RNA. Amplification of TCR beta CDR3 used immunoSEQ multiplex PCR across 54 Vbeta and 13 Jbeta. MiXCR was run by TCRdb on the immunoSEQ multiplex PCR reads, yielding one entry per CDR3 protein. The sample consists of around 230,000 distinct CDR3 sequences, around 96% of them appearing once. Each Susac syndrome patient had definite or probable disease by recently defined criteria. In contrast to the negatively isolated CD8+ and CD4+ T cells, TEMRA cells were FACS-enriched. Of note for this clonotype: Its antigen is currently unknown.

The chain joins TRBV14 to TRBJ1-2; D gene uncertain. This receptor was obtained from a human donor with Susac syndrome. Sequenced input: CD4+ T cells from PBMCs. The CDR3 bases are TGTGCCAGCAGCCCAACCCGGCTGAATGGCTACACCTTC. It yields the protein CASSPTRLNGYTF.